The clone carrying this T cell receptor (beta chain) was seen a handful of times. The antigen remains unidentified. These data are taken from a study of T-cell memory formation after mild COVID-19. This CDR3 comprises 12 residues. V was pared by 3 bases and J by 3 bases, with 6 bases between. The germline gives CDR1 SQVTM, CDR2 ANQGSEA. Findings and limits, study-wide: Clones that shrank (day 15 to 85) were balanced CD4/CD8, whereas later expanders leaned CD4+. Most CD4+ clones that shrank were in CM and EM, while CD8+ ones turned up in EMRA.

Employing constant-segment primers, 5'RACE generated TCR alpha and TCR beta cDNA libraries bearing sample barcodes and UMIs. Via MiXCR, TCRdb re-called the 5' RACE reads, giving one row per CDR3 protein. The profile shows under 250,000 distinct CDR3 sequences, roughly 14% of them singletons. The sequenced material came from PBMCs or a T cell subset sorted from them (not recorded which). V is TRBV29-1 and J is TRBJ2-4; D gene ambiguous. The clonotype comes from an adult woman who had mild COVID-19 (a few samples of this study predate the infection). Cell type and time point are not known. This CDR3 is CSVDNNKNIQYF. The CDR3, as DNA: TGCAGCGTTGATAATAACAAAAACATTCAGTACTTC.